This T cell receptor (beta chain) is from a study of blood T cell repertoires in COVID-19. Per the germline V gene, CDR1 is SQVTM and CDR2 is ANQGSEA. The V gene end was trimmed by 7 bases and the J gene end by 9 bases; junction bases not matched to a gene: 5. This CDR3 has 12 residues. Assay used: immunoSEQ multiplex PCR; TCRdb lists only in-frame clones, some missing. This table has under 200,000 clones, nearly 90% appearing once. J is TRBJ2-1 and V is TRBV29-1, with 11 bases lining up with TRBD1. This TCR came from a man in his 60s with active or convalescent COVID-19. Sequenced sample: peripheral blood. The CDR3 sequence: CSGRGQGGEQFF. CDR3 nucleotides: TGCAGCGGGCGGGGACAGGGGGGTGAGCAGTTCTTC.